The 2 T cell receptor beta chains given below trace back to one sample, sequenced in a study of beta chain features in type 1 diabetes. The entirety of the isolated RNA underwent reverse transcription, so expressed TCRB transcripts were sequenced. Some clones are missing from TCRdb's copy, which holds only in-frame ones; the method was immunoSEQ multiplex PCR. The sample contains about 620,000 clones, 15% to 19% of which appear only once. Sequencing was carried out using naive CD4+ T cells from blood. The receptors were gathered from a man in his late teens or twenties in good health.

The rearrangement uses TRBV25-1 and TRBJ1-2; TRBD1 agrees at 9 bases. CDR3 size: 14 residues. V dropped 2 bases and J dropped 6; count of bases not matched to a gene: 4. CDR1 is MGHDK and CDR2 is SYGVNS in the germline V gene. Here the CDR3 DNA reads TGTGCCAGCAGTGAAGCCACAGGGGGCGATGGCTACACCTTC. This codes for CASSEATGGDGYTF.

This chain connects TRBV5-5 to TRBJ1-4, with 7 bases fitting TRBD1. The CDR3 extends over 15 amino acids. CDR1 SGHKS and CDR2 YYEKEE come from the germline V gene (reference sequence). After removal of 4 bases from V and 9 bases from J, the junction contained 12 bases not matched to a gene. This CDR3 reads CASSPSDRWTQKLFF. The CDR3 DNA reads as TGTGCCAGCAGCCCTTCGGACAGGTGGACTCAAAAACTGTTTTTT.